These T cell receptor beta chains were read from a single sample in a study of T-cell reconstitution after alpha-beta-depleted transplantation in children. TCRdb fed the PCR reads into MiXCR, producing one record per CDR3 protein. This sample has 360,000 or so distinct CDR3 sequences, with roughly 20% found just once. This material consisted of PBMCs from the stem cell graft donor, taken from the stem cell graft. The receptors were gathered from a human donor who donated a stem cell graft to a child with acute myeloid leukemia. Both conserved end residues are part of each CDR3. A D gene is named only where the DNA matches it firmly. The size entry is marked missing in some rows and otherwise reads once, few, many or a size class.

abundance: few; j_gene: TRBJ1-6; v_gene: TRBV4-1; d_gene: .; CDR3nt: TGCGCCAGCAGCCAACAAGACAGGAGCTCCTATAATTCACCCCTCCACTTT; CDR3aa: CASSQQDRSSYNSPLHF
abundance: .; j_gene: TRBJ2-1; v_gene: TRBV28; d_gene: TRBD1; CDR3nt: TGTGCCAGCAGGACAGGGGGCGGAAGGGCCAATGAGCAGTTCTTC; CDR3aa: CASRTGGGRANEQFF
abundance: .; j_gene: TRBJ2-3; v_gene: TRBV12-3/TRBV12-4; d_gene: .; CDR3nt: TGTGCCAGCAGTTATCGGGGGAGCACAGATACGCAGTATTTT; CDR3aa: CASSYRGSTDTQYF
abundance: .; j_gene: TRBJ2-7; v_gene: TRBV20-1; d_gene: .; CDR3nt: TGCAGTGCTAGAGTGTCCCCCGAGCAGTACTTC; CDR3aa: CSARVSPEQYF
abundance: few; j_gene: TRBJ2-7; v_gene: TRBV24-1; d_gene: .; CDR3nt: TGTGCCACCAGTGTGGGCCCGGGGGTCTCCTACGAGCAGTACTTC; CDR3aa: CATSVGPGVSYEQYF
abundance: many; j_gene: TRBJ2-7; v_gene: TRBV20-1; d_gene: TRBD2; CDR3nt: TGCAGTGCTCCCCAGGCGACTAGCGGGAACTACGAGCAGTACTTC; CDR3aa: CSAPQATSGNYEQYF
abundance: .; j_gene: TRBJ1-5; v_gene: TRBV15; d_gene: .; CDR3nt: TGTGCCACCAGCAGAGATACGGATCAGCCCCAGCATTTT; CDR3aa: CATSRDTDQPQHF
abundance: .; j_gene: TRBJ2-7; v_gene: TRBV7-8; d_gene: .; CDR3nt: TGTGCCACCCATAGGGCGGGTCTCAACGAGCAGTACTTC; CDR3aa: CATHRAGLNEQYF
abundance: few; j_gene: TRBJ2-1; v_gene: TRBV7-6; d_gene: TRBD2; CDR3nt: TGTGCCAGCAGTCAACTGGGGGGACTAGCGGGGTCCTATGAGCAGTTCTTC; CDR3aa: CASSQLGGLAGSYEQFF
abundance: .; j_gene: TRBJ2-1; v_gene: TRBV6-2/TRBV6-3; d_gene: TRBD2; CDR3nt: TGTGCCAGCAGTTATACTAGCGGAAACTACAATGAGCAGTTCTTC; CDR3aa: CASSYTSGNYNEQFF
abundance: .; j_gene: TRBJ2-7; v_gene: TRBV19; d_gene: .; CDR3nt: TGTGCCAGTAGTATAGGACCCAGAACCTACGAGCAGTACTTC; CDR3aa: CASSIGPRTYEQYF
abundance: few; j_gene: TRBJ2-3; v_gene: TRBV25-1; d_gene: .; CDR3nt: TGTGCCAGCAGTGATGGGTACACAGATACGCAGTATTTT; CDR3aa: CASSDGYTDTQYF
abundance: many; j_gene: TRBJ2-1; v_gene: TRBV29-1; d_gene: TRBD1; CDR3nt: TGCAGCGGGGCGGGACAGGGGAACAATGAGCAGTTCTTC; CDR3aa: CSGAGQGNNEQFF
abundance: .; j_gene: TRBJ2-7; v_gene: TRBV12-3/TRBV12-4; d_gene: TRBD1; CDR3nt: TGTGCCAGCGGAACCGGGACAGGGTGGGGCGAGCAGTACTTC; CDR3aa: CASGTGTGWGEQYF
abundance: few; j_gene: TRBJ2-7; v_gene: TRBV6-5; d_gene: .; CDR3nt: TGTGCCACCACCTACTTAGACGGATACGAGCAGTACTTC; CDR3aa: CATTYLDGYEQYF
abundance: .; j_gene: TRBJ2-1; v_gene: TRBV10-3; d_gene: TRBD2; CDR3nt: TGTGCCATGCTAGCGGGAGCACCCTACAATGAGCAGTTCTTC; CDR3aa: CAMLAGAPYNEQFF
abundance: few; j_gene: TRBJ2-7; v_gene: TRBV20-1; d_gene: TRBD2; CDR3nt: TGCAGTGCTAGAGTTCGGTTAGCGGGCTACTCCTACGAGCAGTACTTC; CDR3aa: CSARVRLAGYSYEQYF
abundance: few; j_gene: TRBJ2-1; v_gene: TRBV7-2; d_gene: TRBD2; CDR3nt: TGTGCCAGCAGCTCTGGACTAGCGGGAGGTAGTGATGAGCAGTTCTTC; CDR3aa: CASSSGLAGGSDEQFF
abundance: few; j_gene: TRBJ1-1; v_gene: TRBV10-3; d_gene: TRBD1; CDR3nt: TGTGCCATCAGTTCGGGACAGGGCCGAACTGAAGCTTTCTTT; CDR3aa: CAISSGQGRTEAFF